The source of this TCR beta chain is a study of blood T cell repertoires in COVID-19. The CDR3 contains 12 residues. Trimming shortened V by 0 bases and J by 10 bases, and 10 bases separated the two germline ends. Germline assignment: CDR1 SQVTM and CDR2 ANQGSEA. Only in-frame clones appear in the TCRdb table, and some are missing; sequencing was by immunoSEQ multiplex PCR. The data show some 320,000 clones, around 87% seen once. Sequenced material: peripheral blood. V and J are TRBV29-1 and TRBJ2-1; D gene uncertain. This TCR came from a woman between 45 and 60 years old who had recovered from COVID-19. The CDR3 sequence is CSVEESVSEQFF. Here the CDR3 DNA reads TGCAGCGTTGAAGAATCGGTTTCGGAGCAGTTCTTC.